This T cell receptor beta chain was identified during a study of cytomegalovirus exposure and HLA in healthy donors. Study-wide findings and caveats: Across HLA loci, a later analysis found differing TCR association rates, with DRB1 most and HLA-C fewest. Per published reports, the classifier diagnosed cytomegalovirus status with high specificity and sensitivity. The authors listed 150 or so TCR beta chains as cytomegalovirus-associated.

Donors counted as nominally healthy when sampled, yet unrecorded immune exposures were likely. The PCR had 60 Vbeta and 13 Jbeta primers. Sequencing was performed with immunoSEQ multiplex PCR; in TCRdb, only in-frame clones are kept and a portion is missing. The sample comprises around 130,000 clones, around 75% of which are singletons, and approximately 3.1% rests with the top ten. This CDR3 is 14 amino acids long. Trimming at V came to 0 bases and at J to 3 bases, leaving 2 bases not matched to a gene. The germline V gene encodes CDR1 KGHSH and CDR2 LQKENI. In the case of this clone: No antigen is known for it.

The TCR was taken from a man aged 30-40 years in good health and CMV-seronegative. The chain recombines TRBV18 with TRBJ2-7, with 7 bases aligning to TRBD1. Sequenced sample: PBMCs. The DNA of the CDR3 is TGTGCCAGCTCACCACCGGGGACAGTCTACGAGCAGTACTTC. It yields the protein CASSPPGTVYEQYF.